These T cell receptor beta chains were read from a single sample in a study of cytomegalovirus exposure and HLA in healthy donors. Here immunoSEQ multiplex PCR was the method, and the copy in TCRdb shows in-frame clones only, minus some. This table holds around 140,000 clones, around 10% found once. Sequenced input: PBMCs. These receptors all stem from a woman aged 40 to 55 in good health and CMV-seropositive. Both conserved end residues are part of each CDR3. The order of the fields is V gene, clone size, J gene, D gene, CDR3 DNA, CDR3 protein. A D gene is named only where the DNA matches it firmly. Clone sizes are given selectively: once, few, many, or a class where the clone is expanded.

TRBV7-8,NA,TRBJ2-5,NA,TGTGCCAGCAGCTTAGGGGCAGGGGTAGAGACCCAGTACTTC,CASSLGAGVETQYF
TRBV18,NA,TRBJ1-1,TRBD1,TGTGCCAGCTCACCAGACAGGGCGGGAGCTTTCTTT,CASSPDRAGAFF
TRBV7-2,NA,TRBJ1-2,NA,TGTGCCAGCAGCCAAGGGGGGGGGTACGGCTACACCTTC,CASSQGGGYGYTF
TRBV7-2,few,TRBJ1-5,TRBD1,TGTGCCAGCAGCACCCCCGACAGGGGAGGACAGCCCCAGCATTTT,CASSTPDRGGQPQHF
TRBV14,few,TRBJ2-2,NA,TGTGCCAGCAGCCAAGGACGGTTTACAGGCGCCGGGGAGCTGTTTTTT,CASSQGRFTGAGELFF
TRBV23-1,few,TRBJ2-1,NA,TGCGCCAGCAGTCAATTGAGAGGCCGGTCCTACAATGAGCAGTTCTTC,CASSQLRGRSYNEQFF
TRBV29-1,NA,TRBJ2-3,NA,TGCAGCGTCCCACGGGGGGCCCACACAGATACGCAGTATTTT,CSVPRGAHTDTQYF
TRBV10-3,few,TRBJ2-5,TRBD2,TGTGCCATCAGATCGACTAGCGGGGGTATCCAAGAGACCCAGTACTTC,CAIRSTSGGIQETQYF
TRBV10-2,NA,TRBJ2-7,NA,TGCGCCAGCAGTGTGGTCGGAGAGTCCTACGAGCAGTATTTC,CASSVVGESYEQYF
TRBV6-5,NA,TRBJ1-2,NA,TGTGCCAGCAGTTACTCTCGAGGGGGTAACTATGGCTACACCTTC,CASSYSRGGNYGYTF
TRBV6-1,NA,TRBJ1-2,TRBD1,TGTGCCAGCAGTGACCGACAGGGAGGTAACTATGGCTACACCTTC,CASSDRQGGNYGYTF
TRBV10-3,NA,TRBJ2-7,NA,TGTGCCATCACCGCGGGGACGGCGAGCTCCTACGAGCAGTACTTC,CAITAGTASSYEQYF
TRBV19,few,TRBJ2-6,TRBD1,TGTGCCAGTAGTATGGGACAGGGGGGGGCTGGGGCCAACGTCCTGACTTTC,CASSMGQGGAGANVLTF
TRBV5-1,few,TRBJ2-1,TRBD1,TGCGCCAGCAGCAGTCAGGGGGCGGAATACAATGAGCAGTTCTTC,CASSSQGAEYNEQFF
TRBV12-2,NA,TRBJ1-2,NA,TGTGCAAGTCGCACCCGAATCCCCCCACAGGCCTATGGCTACACCTTC,CASRTRIPPQAYGYTF
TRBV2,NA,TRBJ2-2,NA,TGTGCCAGCAGTGAAGGCCCGGGAGTTGGCGGGGAGCTGTTTTTT,CASSEGPGVGGELFF
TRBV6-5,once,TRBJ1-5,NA,TGTGCCAGCAGTTTGGAGGAGCATGATCAGCCCCAGCATTTT,CASSLEEHDQPQHF
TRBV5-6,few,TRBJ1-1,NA,TGTGCCAGCAGCCTCGCCTGGGGGGATACTGAAGCTTTCTTT,CASSLAWGDTEAFF
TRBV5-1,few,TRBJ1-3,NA,TGCGCCAGCAGCTTACGGACGGGAGGAAACACCATATATTTT,CASSLRTGGNTIYF
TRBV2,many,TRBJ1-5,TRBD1,TGTGCCAGCAGTGTGGGACAGGGGGCTTTTCAGCCCCAGCATTTT,CASSVGQGAFQPQHF
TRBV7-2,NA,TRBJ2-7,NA,TGTGCCAGCAGCTTCCAGGGAGGATTCCCGAATTCCCTCTACGAGCAGTACTTC,CASSFQGGFPNSLYEQYF
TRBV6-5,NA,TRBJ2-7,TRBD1,TGTGCCAGCAGTTCGCCGGGACAGGGGATCTACGAGCAGTACTTC,CASSSPGQGIYEQYF
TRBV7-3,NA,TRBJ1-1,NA,TGTGCCAGCAGCGGGGGCCGAGGTACTGAAGCTTTCTTT,CASSGGRGTEAFF
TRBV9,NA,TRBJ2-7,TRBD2,TGTGCCAGCAGCCCGGGACTAGACCGGTCCTACGAGCAGTACTTC,CASSPGLDRSYEQYF
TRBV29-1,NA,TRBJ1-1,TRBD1,TGCAGCGTTAGGGGGCAGCTGAACACTGAAGCTTTCTTT,CSVRGQLNTEAFF
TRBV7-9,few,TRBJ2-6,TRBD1,TGTGCCAGCAGTTACAGGGGGACAAATGTCCTGACTTTC,CASSYRGTNVLTF
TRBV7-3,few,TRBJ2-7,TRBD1,TGTGCCAGCAGCTTAATCGGGGGGACAGGGGCCTACGAGCAGTACTTC,CASSLIGGTGAYEQYF
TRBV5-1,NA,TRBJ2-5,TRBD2,TGCGCCAGCAGCATAAGATCCGGGACTAGCGGGGGGGGAGACCAAGAGACCCAGTACTTC,CASSIRSGTSGGGDQETQYF
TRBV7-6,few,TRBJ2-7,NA,TGTGCCAGCAGTCTTACAGCCTACGAGCAGTACTTC,CASSLTAYEQYF
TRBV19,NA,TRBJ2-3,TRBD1,TGTGCCAGTAGTTTCACGACAGGGACGAGCACAGATACGCAGTATTTT,CASSFTTGTSTDTQYF
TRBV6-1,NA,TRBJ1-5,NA,TGTGCCAGCAGCTTTCGACAGAGCAATCAGCCCCAGCATTTT,CASSFRQSNQPQHF
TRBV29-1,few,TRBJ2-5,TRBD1,TGCAGCGCTATAGACAGGGGAAAAGAGACCCAGTACTTC,CSAIDRGKETQYF
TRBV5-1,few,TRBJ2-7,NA,TGCGCCAGCCGCTCTGGGCAGTCCTACGAGCAGTACTTC,CASRSGQSYEQYF
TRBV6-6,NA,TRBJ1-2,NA,TGTGCCAGCAGTTCAGATACTCTAAGGGGGAACTATGGCTACACCTTC,CASSSDTLRGNYGYTF